A single sample is the source of the 24 T cell receptor beta chains below, sequenced in a study of immune cell composition in non-small cell lung cancer. Profiled with immunoSEQ multiplex PCR; TCRdb holds only in-frame clones, not every one. Here the sample spans fewer than 20,000 clones, just over 75% being singletons. Normal lung was taken at the farthest possible site, at least 3 cm from tumour. This same sample was also part of a study on CD4 T cells in lung cancer.

The sequencing input was non-adjacent lung tissue. Receptors originate from a human donor with non-small cell lung cancer.

The sample holds one count of this clone. This chain joins TRBV5-1 and TRBJ2-2; 10 nucleotides agree with TRBD1. The CDR3 spans 15 residues. V lost 4 bases to trimming and J lost 6 bases; unmatched junction nucleotides: 6. CDR1 and CDR2 from the germline V gene are SGHRS and YFSETQ. Written as DNA, the CDR3 is TGCGCCAGCAGCCTAGGGACAGGGGCTCCCGGGGAGCTGTTTTTT. This sequence encodes CASSLGTGAPGELFF.

V is TRBV15 and J is TRBJ1-2; TRBD1 matches 7 bases. CDR1 LNHNV and CDR2 YYDKDF come from the germline V gene (reference sequence). The CDR3 is made up of 15 amino acids. V gave up 3 bases and J gave up 1 base; unmatched junction bases: 5. DNA for the CDR3: TGTGCCACCAGCAGTAACAGGGGACTTAACTATGGCTACACCTTC. This gives the protein CATSSNRGLNYGYTF. Based on the CDR3 plus reference TRBV15 and TRBJ1-2, the full variable domain is DAMVIQNPRYQVTQFGKPVTLSCSQTLNHNVMYWYQQKSSQAPKLLFHYYDKDFNNEADTPDNFQSRRPNTSFCFLDIRSPGLGDTAMYLCATSSNRGLNYGYTFGSGTRLTVV.

This clone has more than one count but fewer than ten. The chain carries TRBV10-3 and TRBJ2-7; unclear D gene. In germline, CDR1 is ENHRY, CDR2 SYGVKD. Trimming took off 6 bases at V and 2 bases at J, with 14 bases between the two ends. This CDR3 spans 14 amino acids. The CDR3 DNA is TGTGCCATCAGCGGGTCTCAGGCACCCTACGAGCAGTACTTC. It specifies CAISGSQAPYEQYF.

V and J are TRBV5-1 and TRBJ2-2, with 8 bases aligning to TRBD1. The CDR3 contains 16 residues. The ends lost 5 bases at V and 1 base at J; junction bases unmatched: 7. CDR1 and CDR2 (germline): SGHRS, YFSETQ. CDR3 DNA sequence: TGCGCCAGCAGGCGCGCCGGGACAGGGAACACCGGGGAGCTGTTTTTT. Protein product: CASRRAGTGNTGELFF.

In its sample, this clone is large (0.1 to 1%). The chain uses TRBV11-1 and TRBJ2-3, with 9 bases lining up with TRBD2. The CDR3 covers 16 residues. Germline CDR1 reads SGHAT; CDR2 reads FQDESV (reference sequence). V gave up 4 bases and J gave up 3 bases; unmatched junction bases: 8. The CDR3 DNA reads TGTGCCAGCAGCTACATAGCGGGGGAGGGTACAGATACGCAGTATTTT. Residues: CASSYIAGEGTDTQYF.

The chain links TRBV6-4 to TRBJ2-1, with 8 bases fitting TRBD1. The ends lost 5 bases at V and 10 bases at J; junction bases unmatched: 16. The germline gives CDR1 MRHNA, CDR2 SNTAGT. The CDR3 loop spans 16 amino acids. The CDR3 spells CASSRTGTGGKAEQFF. The CDR3 region has the DNA TGTGCCAGCAGTAGGACAGGGACGGGTGGAAAAGCGGAGCAGTTCTTC.

This chain joins TRBV20-1 and TRBJ2-5; D remains ambiguous. CDR1 DFQATT and CDR2 SNEGSKA come from the germline V gene (reference sequence). The CDR3 has 11 residues. V was trimmed by 4 bases and J by 2 bases, leaving 5 bases between them. In DNA form, the CDR3 reads TGCAGTGCTACCTTACAAGAGACCCAGTACTTC. Translated, it gives CSATLQETQYF.

The J gene is TRBJ2-1, the V gene TRBV27; D remains unclear. The CDR3 contains 11 residues. V shed 1 base and J shed 5 bases, with 0 bases lying between them. CDR1 is MNHEY, CDR2 SMNVEV, per germline (reference sequence). This CDR3 reads CASSLYNEQFF. The DNA of the CDR3 is TGTGCCAGCAGTTTATACAATGAGCAGTTCTTC.

CDR3 region: CASSTGFDGYTF. The CDR3 DNA follows: TGCGCCAGCAGTACAGGGTTTGATGGCTACACCTTC. The chain has TRBV10-2 and TRBJ1-2, with TRBD1 as a possible D gene (6 bases). The CDR3 runs to 12 residues. Germline values: CDR1 WSHSY, CDR2 SAAADI. Trimming pared 5 bases from V and 6 bases from J, leaving 10 bases between.

This clone was counted between two and nine times. The J gene is TRBJ1-6, the V gene TRBV4-2; D unclear. The length of the CDR3 is 15 residues. CDR1 and CDR2 from the germline V gene are LGHNA and YNFKEQ. V was trimmed by 1 base and J by 6 bases, leaving 10 bases between them. Written as DNA, the CDR3 is TGTGCCAGCAGCCAAGTGCCGCCGTTTAATTCACCCCTCCACTTT. Its protein is CASSQVPPFNSPLHF.

The gene calls are TRBV5-6 and TRBJ1-1, with D possibly being TRBD1 (5 bases). CDR3 size: 17 residues. Germline-derived CDR1 and CDR2 are SGHDT and YYEEEE. V was shortened by 0 bases and J by 4 bases, with 19 bases between the two germline ends. CDR3 loop: CASSLVPGARVGTEAFF. The CDR3 DNA is TGTGCCAGCAGCTTGGTACCCGGGGCGCGGGTCGGCACTGAAGCTTTCTTT.

The chain recombines TRBV6-5 with TRBJ1-3, with no clear D. Trimming pared 6 bases from V and 7 bases from J, leaving 10 bases between. This CDR3 is built from 12 residues. Germline CDR1 MNHEY, CDR2 SVGAGI. The CDR3 region has the DNA TGTGCCAGCAGCATGGAGTGGAACACCATATATTTT. It is translated as CASSMEWNTIYF.

This chain joins TRBV5-6 and TRBJ1-1, with D hard to call. Trimming pared 0 bases from V and 1 base from J, leaving 7 bases between. Germline V gene data show CDR1 as SGHDT and CDR2 as YYEEEE. The CDR3 extends over 14 amino acids. The CDR3 bases are TGTGCCAGCAGCTTGGTTCTTTCGAACACTGAAGCTTTCTTT. Translated, it gives CASSLVLSNTEAFF.

The V call is TRBV6-5, the J call TRBJ2-2; D might be TRBD2 (6 bases). The germline V gene encodes CDR1 MNHEY and CDR2 SVGAGI. V was pared by 6 bases and J by 9 bases, with 11 bases between. The CDR3 loop spans 12 amino acids. The CDR3 DNA sequence: TGTGCCAGCAGGCCCGGGAGCTGGGAGCTGTTTTTT. Amino acids: CASRPGSWELFF.

The chain has TRBV27 and TRBJ1-2, with D possibly matching TRBD1 (5 bases). CDR3 length equals 15 residues. Germline CDR1 and CDR2: MNHEY and SMNVEV (reference sequence). Trimming cost V 5 bases and J 4 bases, with 17 bases left between them. CDR3 coding DNA: TGTGCCAGCAGTCCTCAGGCTGGGGGACTCTATGGCTACACCTTC. Protein product: CASSPQAGGLYGYTF.

V gene TRBV5-1 combines with J gene TRBJ2-1; 11 nucleotides line up with TRBD2. Germline V gene lookup returns CDR1 SGHRS and CDR2 YFSETQ. The CDR3 is made up of 15 amino acids. J gave up 7 bases and V 6 bases, and 9 bases lay outside the gene matches. CDR3 DNA: TGCGCCAGCACCATACTAGCGGGGGCTGAAAATGAGCAGTTCTTC. Encoded protein: CASTILAGAENEQFF.

The rearrangement links TRBV19 to TRBJ1-5; 8 nucleotides line up with TRBD1. The CDR3 contains 14 residues. Per the germline V gene, CDR1 is LNHDA and CDR2 is SQIVND (reference sequence). The V gene end was trimmed by 6 bases and the J gene end by 4 bases; junction bases not matched to a gene: 5. The CDR3 loop reads CASSHRGGNQPQHF. In DNA, the CDR3 is TGTGCCAGTAGCCACAGGGGGGGGAATCAGCCCCAGCATTTT.

The chain joins TRBV15 to TRBJ1-2; unclear D gene. Germline V lookup: CDR1 LNHNV, CDR2 YYDKDF (reference sequence). Trimming shortened V by 1 base and J by 5 bases, and 11 bases separated the two germline ends. The CDR3 is made up of 14 amino acids. The CDR3 spells CATSRGLQNYGYTF. CDR3 DNA: TGTGCCACCAGCAGAGGGTTACAGAATTATGGCTACACCTTC.

CDR3 amino acids: CASSLWDGNQPQHF. CDR3 sequence (DNA): TGTGCCAGCAGCTTGTGGGACGGCAATCAGCCCCAGCATTTT. This rearrangement joins TRBV5-5 to TRBJ1-5; D may be TRBD1 (5 bases). This CDR3 spans 14 amino acids. Germline values: CDR1 SGHKS, CDR2 YYEKEE (reference sequence). V lost 1 base and J lost 2, with 7 bases in between.

The rearrangement joins TRBV19 to TRBJ2-1; 7 bases agree with TRBD1. Trimming at V came to 5 bases and at J to 8 bases, leaving 6 bases not matched to a gene. CDR1 is LNHDA, CDR2 SQIVND, per germline (reference sequence). The CDR3 runs 13 residues. The CDR3, as DNA: TGTGCCAGTAGTGGGGGACAGATCGATGAGCAGTTCTTC. Translating gives CASSGGQIDEQFF.

In this sample, this clone turned up a few times. This chain uses TRBV5-6 with TRBJ1-6; 8 bases are shared with TRBD1. CDR3 length: 15 residues. CDR1 is SGHDT and CDR2 is YYEEEE in the germline V gene. V lost 3 bases to trimming and J lost 5 bases; unmatched junction nucleotides: 4. CDR3 protein: CASSSRDRNNSPLHF. In nucleotides, the CDR3 is TGTGCCAGCAGCTCCCGGGACAGGAATAATTCACCCCTCCACTTT.

The J gene is TRBJ2-1, the V gene TRBV6-5; 9 bases are shared with TRBD2. The germline gives CDR1 MNHEY, CDR2 SVGAGI. The CDR3 spans 13 residues. The V segment lost 8 bases and the J segment 6 bases; nucleotides outside the gene matches: 5. Written as DNA, the CDR3 is TGTGCCAGCGCGGGGGGGCCGGGCAATGAGCAGTTCTTC. It codes for CASAGGPGNEQFF.

This chain uses TRBV5-4 with TRBJ1-1; 11 positions agree with TRBD1. CDR1 and CDR2 (germline): SGHNT, YYREEE (reference sequence). Germline trimming cut 5 bases from V and 5 bases from J; bases unmatched to any gene: 5. The CDR3 has 14 amino acids. The DNA of the CDR3 is TGTGCCAGCAGTCGAGGACAGGGGGCTACTGAAGCTTTCTTT. Its protein is CASSRGQGATEAFF.

The rearrangement links TRBV27 to TRBJ1-1; D call uncertain. CDR3 length: 13 residues. CDR1 and CDR2 from the germline V gene are MNHEY and SMNVEV (reference sequence). Between the trimmed V and J ends, which lost 2 bases and 6 bases, there was a span of 10 bases. The CDR3 reads CASSLGGQAEAFF. CDR3 sequence (DNA): TGTGCCAGCAGTTTAGGCGGCCAAGCTGAAGCTTTCTTT.